What follows describes a single T cell receptor (beta chain). The V gene lost 4 bases and the J gene lost 2 bases, with 11 bases spanning the gap. This CDR3 is built from 13 residues. Germline loops: CDR1 DFQATT, CDR2 SNEGSKA (reference sequence). These data originate in a study of response to subunit inactivated influenza vaccine. MiXCR was run by TCRdb on the RT-PCR reads, yielding one entry per CDR3 protein. The sample holds about 570,000 distinct CDR3 sequences, about 11% seen once. These data are also associated with another study on T cells expressing NK-cell markers. From that study: Researchers built TCR beta cDNA using 5'RACE template switching with UMIs.

The source of this sequence is a man between 45 and 60 years old who received an inactivated influenza vaccine. The sequencing here drew on PBMCs from blood, taken on the day of vaccination. V gene TRBV20-1 combines with J gene TRBJ1-2, with D perhaps matching TRBD1 (5 bases). The CDR3 is CSAKRGRNYGYTF. The CDR3 DNA reads TGCAGTGCTAAGAGGGGCCGCAACTATGGCTACACCTTC.